The 9 T cell receptor beta chains below come from one sample, sequenced in a study of shared clonotypes between healthy human individuals. The data were produced by immunoSEQ multiplex PCR, yet TCRdb's version contains in-frame clones alone and is incomplete. The sample consists of approximately 980,000 clones, less than 85% of them appearing once. What was sequenced was memory CD4+ T cells sorted from blood. Sample subset: CD45RA-negative fraction. These receptors were obtained from a man between 18 and 35 years old in good health.

This clone was seen a handful of times. This chain connects TRBV10-3 to TRBJ1-4; 7 bases fit TRBD1. Losses at the gene ends were 10 bases for V and 0 bases for J; bases not matched to a gene: 8. Germline-derived CDR1 and CDR2 are ENHRY and SYGVKD. The length of the CDR3 is 15 residues. CDR3 sequence (DNA): TGTGCCAGCCGACAGGGCCCAGCAACTAATGAAAAACTGTTTTTT. The encoded protein is CASRQGPATNEKLFF.

This rearrangement joins TRBV7-9 to TRBJ2-1; TRBD1 matches at 7 bases. After removal of 6 bases from V and 5 bases from J, the junction contained 10 bases not matched to a gene. CDR1 is SEHNR and CDR2 is FQNEAQ in the germline V gene (reference sequence). This CDR3 is built from 15 residues. DNA for the CDR3: TGTGCCAGCAGAGGTAAACAGGGGCGCAACAATGAGCAGTTCTTC. The encoded protein is CASRGKQGRNNEQFF.

The chain has TRBV5-1 and TRBJ2-7, with D unclear. Germline CDR1 reads SGHRS; CDR2 reads YFSETQ. This CDR3 contains 16 residues. The ends were cut back, 3 bases at V and 2 bases at J, with 18 bases in the middle. As DNA, the CDR3 is TGCGCCAGCAGCTCCGGGCGGTCTGGGGTCCCCTACGAGCAGTACTTC. Amino acid sequence: CASSSGRSGVPYEQYF.

V and J are TRBV5-8 and TRBJ2-3, with TRBD2 identical over 16 bases. This CDR3 region has 19 residues. The V gene end was trimmed by 0 bases and the J gene end by 3 bases; junction bases not matched to a gene: 7. Germline CDR1 SGHTS, CDR2 YDEGEE. CDR3 bases: TGTGCCAGCAGCTTGGAAGGGACTAGCGGGAGGGCGTCGACAGATACGCAGTATTTT. Amino acids: CASSLEGTSGRASTDTQYF.

The chain couples TRBV6-5 to TRBJ2-7; 7 nucleotides match TRBD2. This CDR3 is 15 amino acids long. J lost 0 bases, V lost 6 bases, and 8 bases had no gene match. Germline values: CDR1 MNHEY, CDR2 SVGAGI. CDR3 sequence reads: CASRPLGGNSYEQYF. The CDR3 DNA reads as TGTGCCAGCAGGCCCCTGGGGGGGAACTCCTACGAGCAGTACTTC.

This clone appeared a few times. The V gene is TRBV28, the J gene TRBJ1-5; D gene ambiguous. The length of the CDR3 is 14 residues. V was cut by 11 bases and J by 1 base, with 15 bases left in between. In germline, CDR1 is MDHEN, CDR2 SYDVKM. The DNA for the CDR3 is TGTGCCTGTAAGGGCAGGCTCAGCAATCAGCCCCAGCATTTT. The encoded protein is CACKGRLSNQPQHF.

The chain links TRBV9 to TRBJ2-1; D ambiguous. This CDR3 is 11 amino acids long. The germline V and J ends were trimmed by 4 bases and 8 bases, with 7 bases remaining between them. The germline CDR1 and CDR2 sequences are SGDLS and YYNGEE. CDR3 nucleotides: TGTGCCAGCAGCTCGTCGGATGAGCAGTTCTTC. This encodes CASSSSDEQFF.

The gene calls are TRBV27 and TRBJ1-6; D unclear. V was clipped by 5 bases and J by 11 bases, with 22 bases between them. CDR1 is MNHEY, CDR2 SMNVEV, per germline (reference sequence). The CDR3 runs to 16 residues. For the CDR3, the DNA is TGTGCCAGCAGTCCCCTCGGCCAGACCTCGAGGGCACCCCTCCACTTT. Residues: CASSPLGQTSRAPLHF.

This clone has only one observation. The V gene is TRBV7-2, the J gene TRBJ2-3, with D maybe TRBD2 (6 bases). Trimming removed 1 base from V and 1 base from J, with 15 bases in between. Germline V gene sequence: CDR1 SGHTA, CDR2 FQGNSA. This CDR3 region has 17 residues. The CDR3 here is CASSLVFRGKGTDTQYF. CDR3 bases: TGTGCCAGCAGCTTAGTGTTTCGCGGGAAAGGCACAGATACGCAGTATTTT. Supplemented by reference TRBV7-2 and TRBJ2-3, the full variable domain reads GAGVSQSPSNKVTEKGKDVELRCDPISGHTALYWYRQSLGQGLEFLIYFQGNSAPDKSGLPSDRFSAERTGGSVSTLTIQRTQQEDSAVYLCASSLVFRGKGTDTQYFGPGTRLTVL.